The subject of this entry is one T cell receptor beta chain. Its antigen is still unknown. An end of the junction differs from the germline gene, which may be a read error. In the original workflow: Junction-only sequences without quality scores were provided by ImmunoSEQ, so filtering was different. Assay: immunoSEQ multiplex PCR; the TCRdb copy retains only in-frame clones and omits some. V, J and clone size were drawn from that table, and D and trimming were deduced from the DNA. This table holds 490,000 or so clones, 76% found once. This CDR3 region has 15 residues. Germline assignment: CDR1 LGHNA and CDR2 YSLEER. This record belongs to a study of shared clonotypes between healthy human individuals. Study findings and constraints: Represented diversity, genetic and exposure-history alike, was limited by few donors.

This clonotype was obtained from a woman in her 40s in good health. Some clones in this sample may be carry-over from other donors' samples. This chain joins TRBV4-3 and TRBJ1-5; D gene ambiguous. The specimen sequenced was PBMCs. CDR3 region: CASSQDQGRNRPQHF. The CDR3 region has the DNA TGCGCCAGCAGCCAAGATCAAGGTAGGAATCGGCCCCAGCATTTT.